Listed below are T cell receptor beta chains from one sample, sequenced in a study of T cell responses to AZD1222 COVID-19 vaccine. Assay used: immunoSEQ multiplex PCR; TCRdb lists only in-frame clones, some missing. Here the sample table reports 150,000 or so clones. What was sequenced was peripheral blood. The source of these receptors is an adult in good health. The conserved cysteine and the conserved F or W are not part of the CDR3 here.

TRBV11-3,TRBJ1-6,ASSPTTGANSPLH
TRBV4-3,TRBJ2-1,ASSQDMRGVGEQF
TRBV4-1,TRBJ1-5,ASSPDQGNRGRDQPQH
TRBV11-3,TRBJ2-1,ASSLDANEQF
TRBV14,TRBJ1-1,ASSQTIMHTEAF
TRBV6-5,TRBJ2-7,ASSYLDEQY
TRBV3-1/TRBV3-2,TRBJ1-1,ASSHGTANTEAF
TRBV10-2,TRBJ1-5,ASSESDRSNQPQH
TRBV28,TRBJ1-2,ASSLVGGENYGYT
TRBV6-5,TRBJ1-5,ASSRGQGADQPQH
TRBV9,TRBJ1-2,ASSVRDSLSYGYT
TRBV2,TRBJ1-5,ASSELGLTNQPQH
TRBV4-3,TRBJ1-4,ASSQEDRGQEKLF
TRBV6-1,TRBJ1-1,ASSEDYTEAF
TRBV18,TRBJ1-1,ASSDERGASTEAF
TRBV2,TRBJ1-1,ASSGGDSLGTEAF
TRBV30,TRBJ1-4,AWSWGQAAEKLF
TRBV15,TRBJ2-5,ATSSRGRGLETQY
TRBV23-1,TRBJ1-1,ASSQSRRELNTEAF
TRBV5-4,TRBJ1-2,ASSSGLTSFYGYT
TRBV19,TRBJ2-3,ASSMGASTDTQY
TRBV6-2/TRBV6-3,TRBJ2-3,ASSYVVRPSGTDTQY
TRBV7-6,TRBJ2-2,ASSLSGTGYTGELF
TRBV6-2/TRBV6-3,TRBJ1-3,ASSYNRDLSGNTIY
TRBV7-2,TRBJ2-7,ASSLNAGEVYEQY